The present TCR beta chain was sequenced within a study of shared clonotypes between healthy human individuals. Findings and caveats of the study: Sequencing depth was expected to affect clonotype sharing among donors.

The authors split each subset's genomic DNA evenly across several immunoSEQ plates. In the original analysis: For the immunoSEQ data, sequences were junction-only without quality scores, so filtering differed. Libraries were prepared by immunoSEQ multiplex PCR; TCRdb keeps only in-frame clonotypes and omits some of them. That table supplies the V and J calls and clone size; D and trimming were determined from the DNA. The table records 450,000 or so clones, approximately 80% of them present only once. About this clone itself: Its antigen is not identified.

It was about 84 million PBMCs that unsorted samples used for genomic DNA. The source of this sequence is a woman aged 40 to 50 in good health. Some clones in this sample may be carry-over from other donors' samples. Sequenced input: PBMCs.

The CDR3 sequence is CASSQVGLAGGYNEQFF. In DNA, the CDR3 is TGCGCCAGCAGCCAAGTGGGACTAGCGGGAGGTTACAATGAGCAGTTCTTC. The chain couples TRBV4-1 to TRBJ2-1, with 15 bases matching TRBD2. The CDR3 consists of 17 residues. Germline V CDR1 and CDR2: MGHRA, YSYEKL. V lost 1 base to trimming and J lost 4 bases; unmatched junction nucleotides: 2.